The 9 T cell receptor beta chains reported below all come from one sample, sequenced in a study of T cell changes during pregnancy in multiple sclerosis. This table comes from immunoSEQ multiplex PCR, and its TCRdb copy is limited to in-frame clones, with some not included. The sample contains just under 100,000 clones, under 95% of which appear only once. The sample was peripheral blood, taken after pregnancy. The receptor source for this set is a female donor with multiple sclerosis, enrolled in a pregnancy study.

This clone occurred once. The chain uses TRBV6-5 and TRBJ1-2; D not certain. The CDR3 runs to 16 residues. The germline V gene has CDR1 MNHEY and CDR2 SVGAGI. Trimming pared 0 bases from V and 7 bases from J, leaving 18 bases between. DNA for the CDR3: TGTGCCAGCAGTTACTCGGGAAAAGGCCGGGAGGGTGGCTACACCTTC. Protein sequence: CASSYSGKGREGGYTF.

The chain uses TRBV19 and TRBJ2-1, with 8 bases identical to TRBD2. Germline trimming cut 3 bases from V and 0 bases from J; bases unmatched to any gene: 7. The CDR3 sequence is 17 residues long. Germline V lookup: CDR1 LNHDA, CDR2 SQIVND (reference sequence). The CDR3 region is CASSIGAGASSYNEQFF. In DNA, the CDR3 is TGTGCCAGTAGTATTGGAGCGGGAGCCTCCTCCTACAATGAGCAGTTCTTC.

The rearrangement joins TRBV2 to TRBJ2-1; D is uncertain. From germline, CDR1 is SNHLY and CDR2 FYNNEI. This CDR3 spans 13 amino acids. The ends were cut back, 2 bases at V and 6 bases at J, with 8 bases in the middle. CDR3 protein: CASSEPSGNEQFF. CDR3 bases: TGTGCCAGCAGTGAACCCTCAGGCAATGAGCAGTTCTTC.

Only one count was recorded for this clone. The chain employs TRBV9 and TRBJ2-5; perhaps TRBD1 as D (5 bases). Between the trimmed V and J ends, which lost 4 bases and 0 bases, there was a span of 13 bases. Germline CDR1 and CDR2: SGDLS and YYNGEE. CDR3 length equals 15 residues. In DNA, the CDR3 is TGTGCCAGCAGCTCTAGACCAGGGTACCAAGAGACCCAGTACTTC. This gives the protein CASSSRPGYQETQYF.

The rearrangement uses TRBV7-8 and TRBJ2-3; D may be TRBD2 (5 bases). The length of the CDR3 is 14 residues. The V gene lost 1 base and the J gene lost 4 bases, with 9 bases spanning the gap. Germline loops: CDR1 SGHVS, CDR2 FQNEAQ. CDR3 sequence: CASSLVGSSDTQYF. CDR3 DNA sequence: TGTGCCAGCAGCTTAGTAGGGAGTTCAGATACGCAGTATTTT.

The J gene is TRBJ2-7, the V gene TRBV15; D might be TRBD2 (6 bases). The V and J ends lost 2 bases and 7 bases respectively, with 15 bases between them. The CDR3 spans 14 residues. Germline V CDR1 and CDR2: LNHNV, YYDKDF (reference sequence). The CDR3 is CATSRQGGLGEQYF. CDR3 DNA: TGTGCCACCAGCAGACAGGGAGGCCTGGGGGAGCAGTACTTC.

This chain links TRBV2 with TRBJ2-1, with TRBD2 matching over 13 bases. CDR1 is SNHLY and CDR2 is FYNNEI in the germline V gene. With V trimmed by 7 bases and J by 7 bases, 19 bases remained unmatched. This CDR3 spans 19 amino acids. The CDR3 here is CASTGGGTSGTIEENEQFF. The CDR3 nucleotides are TGTGCCAGCACTGGAGGGGGGACTAGCGGGACCATTGAGGAAAATGAGCAGTTCTTC.

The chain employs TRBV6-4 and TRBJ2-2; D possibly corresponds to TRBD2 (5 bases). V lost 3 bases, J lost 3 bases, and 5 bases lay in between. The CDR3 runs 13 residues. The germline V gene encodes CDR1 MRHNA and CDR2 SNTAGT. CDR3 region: CASSEDYTGELFF. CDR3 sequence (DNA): TGTGCCAGCAGTGAGGACTACACCGGGGAGCTGTTTTTT.

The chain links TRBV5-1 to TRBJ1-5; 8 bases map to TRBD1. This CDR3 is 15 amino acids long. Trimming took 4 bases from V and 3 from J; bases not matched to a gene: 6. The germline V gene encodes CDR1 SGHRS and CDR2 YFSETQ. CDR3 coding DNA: TGCGCCAGCAGCCCAGGACAGGGATCCAATCAGCCCCAGCATTTT. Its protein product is CASSPGQGSNQPQHF.